This T cell receptor (beta chain) was captured in a study of control samples from healthy donors and cancer patients (TCRdb year 2020). Library method: the immunoSEQ multiplex PCR assay. Imported from immuneACCESS, the table was reduced by TCRdb to in-frame sequences with V and J called. These copies leave out some clones; in studies compared against another copy, an unresolved V gene accounts for under half, and the cause of the remainder is not known. For this sample the table gives more than 45,000 clones, of which about 93% were detected only once. The ten largest account for roughly a quarter of the sample. The germline V gene gives CDR1 as SGHRS and CDR2 as YFSETQ. Taken from cysteine to phenylalanine, the CDR3 has 13 residues. The read is trimmed to its CDR3 DNA, 39 bases read in frame from base 1. A distance of 9 bases separates the germline ends of V and J, which lose 0 bases and 9 bases respectively.

As to this clone: Its antigen remains undetermined. No qualities accompany the bases; no much larger clone lies one base away.

The V gene is TRBV5-1 and the J gene is TRBJ2-2; 6 matching bases give a weak D call of TRBD1. Sequencing used PBMCs. This clonotype was obtained from a woman in her forties or fifties with head and neck cancer. In nucleotide form, the sequence is TGCGCCAGCAGCTTGGGGGGGCGCCGGGAGCTGTTTTTT. This translates into CASSLGGRRELFF. Where the CDR3 stops, the reference TRBV5-1 and TRBJ2-2 genes take over; the full variable domain is KAGVTQTPRYLIKTRGQQVTLSCSPISGHRSVSWYQQTPGQGLQFLFEYFSETQRNKGNFPGRFSGRQFSNSRSEMNVSTLELGDSALYLCASSLGGRRELFFGEGSRLTVL.